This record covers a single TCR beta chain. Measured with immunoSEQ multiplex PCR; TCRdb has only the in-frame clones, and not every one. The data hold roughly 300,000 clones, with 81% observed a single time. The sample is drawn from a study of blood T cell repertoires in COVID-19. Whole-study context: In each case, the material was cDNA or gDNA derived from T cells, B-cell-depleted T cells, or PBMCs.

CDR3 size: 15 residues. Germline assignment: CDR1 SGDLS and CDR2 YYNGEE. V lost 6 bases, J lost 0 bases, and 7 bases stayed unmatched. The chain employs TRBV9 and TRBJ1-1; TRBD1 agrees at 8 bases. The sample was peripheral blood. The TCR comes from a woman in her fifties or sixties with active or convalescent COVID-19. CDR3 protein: CASTAGGSLNTEAFF. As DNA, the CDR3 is TGTGCCAGCACGGCAGGGGGCTCCCTGAACACTGAAGCTTTCTTT.